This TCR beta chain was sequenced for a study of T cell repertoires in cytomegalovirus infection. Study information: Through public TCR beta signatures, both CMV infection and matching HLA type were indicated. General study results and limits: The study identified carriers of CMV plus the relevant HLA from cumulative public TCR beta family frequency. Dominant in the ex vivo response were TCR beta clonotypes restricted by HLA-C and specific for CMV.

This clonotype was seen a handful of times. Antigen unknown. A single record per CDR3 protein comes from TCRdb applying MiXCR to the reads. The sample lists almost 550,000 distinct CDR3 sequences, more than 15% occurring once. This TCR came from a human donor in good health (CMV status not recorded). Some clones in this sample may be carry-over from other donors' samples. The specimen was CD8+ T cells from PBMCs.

The CDR3 DNA reads as TGTGCCAGCCGATACCGACTAGCGGGAGTCGATGAGCAGTTCTTC. It yields the protein CASRYRLAGVDEQFF. The chain employs TRBV2 and TRBJ2-1; TRBD2 matches 12 bases. J lost 8 bases, V lost 8 bases, and 10 bases had no gene match. This CDR3 contains 15 residues. Germline V gene data show CDR1 as SNHLY and CDR2 as FYNNEI. The full variable domain, with the rest looked up from reference TRBV2 and TRBJ2-1, is EPEVTQTPSHQVTQMGQEVILRCVPISNHLYFYWYRQILGQKVEFLVSFYNNEISEKSEIFDDQFSVERPDGSNFTLKIRSTKLEDSAMYFCASRYRLAGVDEQFFGPGTRLTVL.